These 24 T cell receptor beta chains came from one sample sequenced in a study of shared clonotypes between healthy human individuals. The naive CD8 population came from CD45RO-negative cells selected for CCR7, without terminally differentiated effector memory CD45RA+ cells. Profiled with immunoSEQ multiplex PCR; TCRdb holds only in-frame clones, not every one. The sample includes under 850,000 clones, over 90% seen only once; the top ten take about 25%. Input material: naive CD8+ T cells sorted from blood. These receptors all come from a man aged 25-45 years in good health.

This chain links TRBV18 with TRBJ1-1; maybe TRBD1 (5 bases). Trimming left V 5 bases short and J 3 bases short, with 16 bases between. CDR3 length equals 15 residues. CDR1 is KGHSH, CDR2 LQKENI, per germline. CDR3 residues: CASSANQGGDTEAFF. For the CDR3, the DNA is TGTGCCAGCTCAGCCAACCAGGGAGGGGACACTGAAGCTTTCTTT.

The chain joins TRBV9 to TRBJ2-5; 7 positions agree with TRBD1. V lost 3 bases to trimming and J lost 4 bases; unmatched junction nucleotides: 12. CDR3 length: 16 amino acids. CDR1 SGDLS and CDR2 YYNGEE come from the germline V gene. CDR3: CASSERSSRGRETQYF. CDR3 in DNA: TGTGCCAGCAGCGAGCGGAGTTCGAGGGGGCGAGAGACCCAGTACTTC.

This chain links TRBV9 with TRBJ2-7, with D hard to call. The CDR3 consists of 12 residues. The V gene's germline CDR1 is SGDLS and CDR2 YYNGEE. The germline V and J ends were trimmed by 3 bases and 5 bases, with 9 bases remaining between them. The CDR3 DNA follows: TGTGCCAGCAGCGCGCTACCCAACGAGCAGTACTTC. Translation gives CASSALPNEQYF.

Written as DNA, the CDR3 is TGTGCCAGCAGCTTAAGGAAGGGCGCGAACACTGAAGCTTTCTTT. Translation: CASSLRKGANTEAFF. V and J are TRBV7-6 and TRBJ1-1; D is unresolved. V was shortened by 2 bases and J by 1 base, with 11 bases between the two germline ends. This CDR3 has 15 amino acids. Germline V gene lookup returns CDR1 SGHVS and CDR2 FNYEAQ.

The chain has TRBV27 and TRBJ2-1; 7 bases fit TRBD2. V lost 4 bases, J lost 7 bases, and 7 bases stayed unmatched. The CDR3 is 14 amino acids. Per the germline V gene, CDR1 is MNHEY and CDR2 is SMNVEV (reference sequence). The CDR3 sequence is CASSSGEGRNEQFF. CDR3 coding DNA: TGTGCCAGCAGTTCGGGGGAGGGCCGGAATGAGCAGTTCTTC.

The V and J genes are TRBV9 and TRBJ2-7, with D possibly TRBD1 on 6 matching bases. This CDR3 has 16 residues. Trimming removed 5 bases from V and 2 bases from J, with 20 bases in between. CDR1 and CDR2 from the germline V gene are SGDLS and YYNGEE. The CDR3 DNA is TGTGCCAGCAGTCCTGCCGGGACAACCCCAGCCTACGAGCAGTACTTC. Protein: CASSPAGTTPAYEQYF.

The gene calls are TRBV6-6 and TRBJ2-7; the match to TRBD1 covers 9 bases. The germline V gene has CDR1 MNHNY and CDR2 SVGAGI (reference sequence). This CDR3 contains 16 residues. The V gene end was trimmed by 2 bases and the J gene end by 3 bases; junction bases not matched to a gene: 8. The CDR3 nucleotides read TGTGCCAGCAGTTACCCCCCAGGACAGGGGTTCTACGAGCAGTACTTC. This codes for CASSYPPGQGFYEQYF.

The table lists this clone with a count of one. The chain uses TRBV7-9 and TRBJ2-7; perhaps TRBD1 as D (8 bases). V was shortened by 5 bases and J by 2 bases, with 16 bases between the two germline ends. There are 15 residues in the CDR3. Per the germline V gene, CDR1 is SEHNR and CDR2 is FQNEAQ (reference sequence). Here the CDR3 reads CASSTDREGAYEQYF. The CDR3 DNA reads as TGTGCCAGCAGCACGGACAGGGAGGGAGCCTACGAGCAGTACTTC.

The chain employs TRBV28 and TRBJ1-4, with D perhaps TRBD1 (6 bases). The germline V and J ends were trimmed by 4 bases and 5 bases, with 17 bases remaining between them. This CDR3 comprises 16 residues. The germline V gene has CDR1 MDHEN and CDR2 SYDVKM. The CDR3 nucleotides read TGTGCCAGCAGTTCGACCAGGACAGAGGTGAATGAAAAACTGTTTTTT. Translation gives CASSSTRTEVNEKLFF.

V gene TRBV6-6 combines with J gene TRBJ2-7, with a tentative D call TRBD1 (5 bases). The germline gives CDR1 MNHNY, CDR2 SVGAGI (reference sequence). The germline V and J ends were trimmed by 4 bases and 6 bases, with 19 bases remaining between them. The CDR3 covers 15 residues. CDR3 nucleotides: TGTGCCAGCAGTTTAGGGGTGCCCCCCCTGAGCGAGCAGTACTTC. Residues: CASSLGVPPLSEQYF.

The chain employs TRBV5-1 and TRBJ1-1; D call uncertain. CDR1 and CDR2 (germline): SGHRS, YFSETQ. The CDR3 has 14 residues. The V gene lost 4 bases and the J gene lost 2 bases, with 12 bases spanning the gap. CDR3 loop: CASSNYISNTEAFF. The CDR3 nucleotides read TGCGCCAGCAGCAACTATATCTCAAACACTGAAGCTTTCTTT.

J is TRBJ2-1 and V is TRBV15; 7 bases match TRBD2. V dropped 5 bases and J dropped 4; count of bases not matched to a gene: 11. Germline CDR1 and CDR2: LNHNV and YYDKDF (reference sequence). The CDR3 has 16 amino acids. The CDR3 coding sequence is TGTGCCACCAGCTTCCCAGCGGGGCCCCCTTACAATGAGCAGTTCTTC. It codes for CATSFPAGPPYNEQFF.

The V call is TRBV29-1, the J call TRBJ2-3; 11 bases align to TRBD2. Trimming cost V 3 bases and J 0 bases; bases outside gene matches: 17. The CDR3 covers 20 residues. Germline V gene lookup returns CDR1 SQVTM and CDR2 ANQGSEA. The CDR3 nucleotides are TGCAGCGTTGAGTTGCCAACTAGCGGGGGAAAAGGGACTAGCACAGATACGCAGTATTTT. Translation gives CSVELPTSGGKGTSTDTQYF.

Points on this clone: Other DNA sequences from this sample encode an identical CDR3 as well. This chain joins TRBV7-9 and TRBJ2-7; D unresolved. The germline V and J ends were trimmed by 6 bases and 5 bases, with 8 bases remaining between them. The CDR3 totals 11 residues. Germline CDR1 and CDR2: SEHNR and FQNEAQ (reference sequence). This CDR3 reads CASSYGNEQYF. The CDR3 DNA is TGTGCCAGCAGTTATGGCAACGAGCAGTACTTC.

This chain uses TRBV15 with TRBJ2-5; 7 positions match TRBD1. The CDR3 runs to 15 residues. Unmatched junction bases numbered 3, after V lost 0 bases and J lost 2 bases. Germline CDR1 reads LNHNV; CDR2 reads YYDKDF (reference sequence). The chain's CDR3 is CATSRDRDRQETQYF. The DNA of the CDR3 is TGTGCCACCAGCAGAGATCGGGACAGACAAGAGACCCAGTACTTC.

The chain joins TRBV4-3 to TRBJ2-7; D not certain. The CDR3 totals 14 residues. Trimming took 1 base from V and 4 from J, leaving 11 bases between them. Germline assignment: CDR1 LGHNA and CDR2 YSLEER. DNA for the CDR3: TGCGCCAGCAGCCAAGGGGCTCTAGGTTACGAGCAGTACTTC. It encodes CASSQGALGYEQYF.

This clone appeared a few times. The rearrangement uses TRBV7-9 and TRBJ2-3, with a tentative D call TRBD2 (7 bases). The V end lost 10 bases, the J end lost 1 base, and 21 bases lay between the germline ends. This CDR3 is 16 amino acids long. Germline V gene data show CDR1 as SEHNR and CDR2 as FQNEAQ (reference sequence). CDR3 nucleotides: TGTGCCATCGACCTCCGGGGGGCTAGCGGCACAGATACGCAGTATTTT. Amino acids: CAIDLRGASGTDTQYF.

The chain recombines TRBV6-1 with TRBJ1-5, with D possibly matching TRBD1 (5 bases). V lost 10 bases, J lost 5 bases, and 12 bases lay in between. The CDR3 totals 12 residues. Germline V gene data show CDR1 as MNHNS and CDR2 as SASEGT. CDR3 in DNA: TGTGCCACCCACTGGGGGGATCAGCCCCAGCATTTT. It is translated as CATHWGDQPQHF.

V and J are TRBV5-5 and TRBJ1-1; no clear D. The germline V and J ends were trimmed by 4 bases and 4 bases, with 17 bases remaining between them. Germline-derived CDR1 and CDR2 are SGHKS and YYEKEE (reference sequence). The CDR3 has 15 amino acids. Here the CDR3 DNA reads TGTGCCAGCAGCCTGAACATCGGACGAGTCACTGAAGCTTTCTTT. Translated: CASSLNIGRVTEAFF. The full variable domain, in which reference TRBV5-5 and TRBJ1-1 provide the parts outside the CDR3, is DAGVTQSPTHLIKTRGQQVTLRCSPISGHKSVSWYQQVLGQGPQFIFQYYEKEERGRGNFPDRFSARQFPNYSSELNVNALLLGDSALYLCASSLNIGRVTEAFFGQGTRLTVV.

As for this clone: An end of the junction differs from the germline gene, which may be a read error. The chain is built from TRBV19 and TRBJ2-5, with 8 bases matching TRBD2. This CDR3 comprises 14 residues. Germline-derived CDR1 and CDR2 are LNHDA and SQIVND (reference sequence). CDR3 residues: CATSFGGDQETQYF. CDR3 coding DNA: TGTGCCACTAGTTTCGGGGGGGATCAAGAGACCCAGTACTTC.

The rearrangement links TRBV9 to TRBJ2-7; a weak D match, TRBD2 (6 bases). The CDR3 loop spans 14 amino acids. Germline V gene sequence: CDR1 SGDLS, CDR2 YYNGEE. Trimming removed 5 bases at V and 2 bases at J, with 14 bases between. The CDR3 region is CASSLAVGAYEQYF. CDR3 nucleotides: TGTGCCAGCAGTTTAGCGGTGGGGGCCTACGAGCAGTACTTC.

The chain couples TRBV5-8 to TRBJ2-1, with a weak D call TRBD2 (5 bases). Germline CDR1 is SGHTS and CDR2 is YDEGEE. V was clipped by 1 base and J by 8 bases, with 10 bases between them. The CDR3 has 13 residues. The CDR3: CASSLRLADEQFF. The CDR3 coding sequence is TGTGCCAGCAGCTTGCGGCTAGCCGATGAGCAGTTCTTC.

The CDR3 nucleotides read TGTGCCAGCAGCCCGGCGGGAAACGAGCAGTTCTTC. Encoded protein: CASSPAGNEQFF. The chain employs TRBV9 and TRBJ2-1; TRBD2 is a possible D gene (6 bases). Germline CDR1 reads SGDLS; CDR2 reads YYNGEE. The CDR3 has 12 amino acids. The ends were cut back, 4 bases at V and 10 bases at J, with 12 bases in the middle. The full variable domain, rest sourced from reference TRBV9 and TRBJ2-1, is DSGVTQTPKHLITATGQRVTLRCSPRSGDLSVYWYQQSLDQGLQFLIQYYNGEERAKGNILERFSAQQFPDLHSELNLSSLELGDSALYFCASSPAGNEQFFGPGTRLTVL.

As DNA, the CDR3 is TGTGCCAGCAGCTTAAGCAGCCACTCCTACAATGAGCAGTTCTTC. As protein: CASSLSSHSYNEQFF. This chain uses TRBV7-3 with TRBJ2-1; D gene unclear. The CDR3 contains 15 residues. V was shortened by 1 base and J by 0 bases, with 7 bases between the two germline ends. CDR1 and CDR2 from the germline V gene are SGHTA and FQGTGA. The whole variable domain, filled in from reference TRBV7-3 and TRBJ2-1, reads GAGVSQTPSNKVTEKGKYVELRCDPISGHTALYWYRQSLGQGPEFLIYFQGTGAADDSGLPNDRFFAVRPEGSVSTLKIQRTERGDSAVYLCASSLSSHSYNEQFFGPGTRLTVL.